These 12 T cell receptor beta chains came from one sample sequenced in a study of shared clonotypes between healthy human individuals (TCRdb year 2020). Libraries came from the immunoSEQ multiplex PCR assay. The table was pulled from immuneACCESS by TCRdb, which kept in-frame rearrangements only. Such tables lose some clones; where checked, under half of the loss comes from unresolved V genes, and the rest has no known cause. In this sample the table shows 400,000 to 600,000 clones, around 79% of which occur a single time. About 13% of the sample is held by the ten biggest clonotypes. The sequenced sample consisted of PBMCs. These receptors all stem from a woman aged 40 to 49 in good health. Some clones in this sample may be carry-over from other donors' samples.

The chain combines TRBV19 with TRBJ2-7; unclear D gene. V was cut by 1 base and J by 5 bases, with 12 bases left in between. CDR3 size: 14 residues. Germline V gene sequence: CDR1 LNHDA, CDR2 SQIVND (reference sequence). CDR3 residues: CASSIGGSVNEQYF. CDR3 nucleotides: TGTGCCAGTAGTATAGGTGGAAGTGTTAACGAGCAGTACTTC.

This chain connects TRBV5-1 to TRBJ1-1; the D gene is possibly TRBD1 (5 bases). In germline, CDR1 is SGHRS, CDR2 YFSETQ. The length of the CDR3 is 15 residues. Trimming took 4 bases from V and 0 from J, leaving 13 bases between them. The CDR3 is CASSLTDKMNTEAFF. CDR3 DNA sequence: TGCGCCAGCAGCCTTACGGACAAAATGAACACTGAAGCTTTCTTT.

The CDR3 bases are TGTGCCAGCAGCTCCCACAGGGGGTACCTAGCCAAAAACATTCAGTACTTC. As protein: CASSSHRGYLAKNIQYF. This rearrangement joins TRBV7-3 to TRBJ2-4; TRBD1 aligns across 8 bases. The CDR3 is made up of 17 amino acids. Germline CDR1 and CDR2: SGHTA and FQGTGA. With V trimmed by 4 bases and J by 0 bases, 8 bases remained unmatched. The full variable domain, in which reference TRBV7-3 and TRBJ2-4 provide the parts outside the CDR3, is GAGVSQTPSNKVTEKGKYVELRCDPISGHTALYWYRQSLGQGPEFLIYFQGTGAADDSGLPNDRFFAVRPEGSVSTLKIQRTERGDSAVYLCASSSHRGYLAKNIQYFGAGTRLSVL.

The DNA of the CDR3 is TGTGCCAGCAGTTACCGGGGCAGAGATCAGCCCCAGCATTTT. Encoded protein: CASSYRGRDQPQHF. The chain uses TRBV6-6 and TRBJ1-5; TRBD1 might be the D (5 bases). CDR1 and CDR2 from the germline V gene are MNHNY and SVGAGI (reference sequence). The CDR3 spans 14 residues. Trimming cost V 2 bases and J 5 bases, with 10 bases left between them.

CDR3 residues: CASSSGASGRGEQYF. The CDR3 nucleotides are TGTGCCAGCAGTTCGGGAGCTAGCGGTAGGGGCGAGCAGTACTTC. The V and J genes are TRBV27 and TRBJ2-7; 7 bases line up with TRBD2. This CDR3 region has 15 residues. Germline CDR1 and CDR2: MNHEY and SMNVEV (reference sequence). V was clipped by 4 bases and J by 6 bases; unmatched bases: 12.

This clone occurred a few times. Different DNA sequences within this sample yield the same CDR3. CDR3 residues: CASSLDSNQPQHF. DNA for the CDR3: TGTGCCAGCAGTTTAGATAGCAATCAGCCCCAGCATTTT. The chain employs TRBV28 and TRBJ1-5; D remains unclear. V shed 2 bases and J shed 0 bases, with 2 bases lying between them. CDR1 and CDR2 from the germline V gene are MDHEN and SYDVKM. The CDR3 is 13 residues long.

This sequence joins TRBV7-2 and TRBJ1-3; unclear D gene. V lost 6 bases and J 0 bases, leaving 12 bases between the germline ends. CDR1 and CDR2 (germline): SGHTA, FQGNSA. The CDR3 spans 15 residues. The CDR3 loop reads CASSSDSSSGNTIYF. The CDR3 DNA reads as TGTGCCAGCAGTTCTGACTCCAGCTCTGGAAACACCATATATTTT.

The CDR3 here is CASSPLSGLAGYNEQFF. In nucleotides, the CDR3 is TGCGCCAGCAGCCCTCTATCCGGTCTAGCGGGATACAATGAGCAGTTCTTC. The chain couples TRBV4-1 to TRBJ2-1, with 9 bases fitting TRBD2. From germline, CDR1 is MGHRA and CDR2 YSYEKL. This CDR3 contains 17 residues. Trimming cost V 4 bases and J 4 bases; bases outside gene matches: 11.

This clone was seen only once. The CDR3 DNA sequence: TGTGCCAGCAGTTTAAGGGAGGGGCGCTACGAGCAGTACTTC. Translating gives CASSLREGRYEQYF. The V gene is TRBV27, the J gene TRBJ2-7; 7 nucleotides align to TRBD2. CDR1 and CDR2 from the germline V gene are MNHEY and SMNVEV (reference sequence). Trimming took 2 bases from V and 3 from J; bases not matched to a gene: 4. The CDR3 is 14 amino acids.

The chain joins TRBV30 to TRBJ2-1, with unresolved D. The CDR3 totals 12 residues. Trimming removed 1 base at V and 8 bases at J, with 9 bases between. Germline lookup yields CDR1 GTSNPN and CDR2 SVGIG (reference sequence). The CDR3 spells CAWSGDFDEQFF. CDR3 nucleotides: TGTGCCTGGAGTGGAGATTTCGATGAGCAGTTCTTC.

The chain employs TRBV5-4 and TRBJ2-7, with D possibly TRBD2 on 5 matching bases. Germline CDR1 is SGHNT and CDR2 is YYREEE (reference sequence). The CDR3 extends over 15 amino acids. Between the trimmed V and J ends, which lost 0 bases and 3 bases, there was a span of 13 bases. In nucleotides, the CDR3 is TGTGCCAGCAGCTTGGCCGGAAGCGGTAACTACGAGCAGTACTTC. Protein product: CASSLAGSGNYEQYF.

The chain is built from TRBV5-1 and TRBJ1-1; D remains unclear. Trimming removed 0 bases from V and 7 bases from J, with 7 bases in between. The germline V gene has CDR1 SGHRS and CDR2 YFSETQ. The CDR3 extends over 12 amino acids. CDR3 nucleotide sequence: TGCGCCAGCAGCTTGGGGCAGAGTGAAGCTTTCTTT. Its translation is CASSLGQSEAFF.